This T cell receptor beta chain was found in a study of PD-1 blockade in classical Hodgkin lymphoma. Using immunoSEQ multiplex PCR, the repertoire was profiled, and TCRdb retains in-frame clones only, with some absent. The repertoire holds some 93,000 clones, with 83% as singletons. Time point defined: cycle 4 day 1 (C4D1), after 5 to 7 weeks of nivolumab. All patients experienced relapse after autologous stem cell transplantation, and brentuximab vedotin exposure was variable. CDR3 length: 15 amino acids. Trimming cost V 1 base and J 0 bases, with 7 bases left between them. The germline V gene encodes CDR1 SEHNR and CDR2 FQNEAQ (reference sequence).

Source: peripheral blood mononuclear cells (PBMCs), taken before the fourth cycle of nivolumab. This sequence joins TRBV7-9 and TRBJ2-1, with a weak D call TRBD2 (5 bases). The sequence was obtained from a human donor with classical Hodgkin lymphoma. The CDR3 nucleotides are TGTGCCAGCAGCTTAGTAGGGAGCTCCTACAATGAGCAGTTCTTC. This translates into CASSLVGSSYNEQFF.